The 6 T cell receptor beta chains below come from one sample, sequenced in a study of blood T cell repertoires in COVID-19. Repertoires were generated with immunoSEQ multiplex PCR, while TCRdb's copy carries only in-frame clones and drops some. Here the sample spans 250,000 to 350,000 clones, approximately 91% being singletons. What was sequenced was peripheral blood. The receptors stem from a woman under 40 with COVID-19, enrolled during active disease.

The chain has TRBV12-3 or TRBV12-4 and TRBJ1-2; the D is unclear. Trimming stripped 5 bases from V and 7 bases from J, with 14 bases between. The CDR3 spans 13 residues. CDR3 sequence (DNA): TGTGCCAGCAGTCCCAACGAGACTAGTGGCTACACCTTC. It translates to CASSPNETSGYTF.

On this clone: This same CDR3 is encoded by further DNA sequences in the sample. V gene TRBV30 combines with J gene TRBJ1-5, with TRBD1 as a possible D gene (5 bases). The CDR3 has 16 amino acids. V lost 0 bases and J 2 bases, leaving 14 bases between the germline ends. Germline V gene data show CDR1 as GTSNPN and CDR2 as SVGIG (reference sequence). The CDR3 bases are TGTGCCTGGAGTGTACGGCGGGGCGGAGGCAATCAGCCCCAGCATTTT. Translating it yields CAWSVRRGGGNQPQHF.

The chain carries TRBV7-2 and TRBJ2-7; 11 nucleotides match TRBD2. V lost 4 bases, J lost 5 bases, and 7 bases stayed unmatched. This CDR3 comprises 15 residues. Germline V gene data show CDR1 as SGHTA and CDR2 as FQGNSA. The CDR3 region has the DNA TGTGCCAGCAGCTCCATAGCGGGAGGGCCCCACGAGCAGTACTTC. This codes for CASSSIAGGPHEQYF.

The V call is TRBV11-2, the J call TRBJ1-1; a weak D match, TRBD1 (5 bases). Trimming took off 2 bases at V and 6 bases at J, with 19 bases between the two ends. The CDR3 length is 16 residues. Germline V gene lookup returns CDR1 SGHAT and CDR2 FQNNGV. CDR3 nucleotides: TGTGCCAGCAGCTTAAGGAGGGGCACTACCCCGGCTGAAGCTTTCTTT. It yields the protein CASSLRRGTTPAEAFF.

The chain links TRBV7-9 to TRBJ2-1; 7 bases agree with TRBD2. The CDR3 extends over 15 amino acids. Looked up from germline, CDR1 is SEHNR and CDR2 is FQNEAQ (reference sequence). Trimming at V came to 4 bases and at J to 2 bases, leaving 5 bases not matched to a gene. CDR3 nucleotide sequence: TGTGCCAGCAGCTCGCCCGGGACTACCTACAATGAGCAGTTCTTC. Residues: CASSSPGTTYNEQFF.

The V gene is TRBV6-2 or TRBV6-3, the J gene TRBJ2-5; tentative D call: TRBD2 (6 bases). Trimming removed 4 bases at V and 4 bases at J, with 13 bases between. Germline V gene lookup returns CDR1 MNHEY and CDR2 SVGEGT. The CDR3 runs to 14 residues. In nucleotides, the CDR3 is TGTGCCAGCAGTTCAAGGGACTTTGGAGAGACCCAGTACTTC. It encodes CASSSRDFGETQYF.